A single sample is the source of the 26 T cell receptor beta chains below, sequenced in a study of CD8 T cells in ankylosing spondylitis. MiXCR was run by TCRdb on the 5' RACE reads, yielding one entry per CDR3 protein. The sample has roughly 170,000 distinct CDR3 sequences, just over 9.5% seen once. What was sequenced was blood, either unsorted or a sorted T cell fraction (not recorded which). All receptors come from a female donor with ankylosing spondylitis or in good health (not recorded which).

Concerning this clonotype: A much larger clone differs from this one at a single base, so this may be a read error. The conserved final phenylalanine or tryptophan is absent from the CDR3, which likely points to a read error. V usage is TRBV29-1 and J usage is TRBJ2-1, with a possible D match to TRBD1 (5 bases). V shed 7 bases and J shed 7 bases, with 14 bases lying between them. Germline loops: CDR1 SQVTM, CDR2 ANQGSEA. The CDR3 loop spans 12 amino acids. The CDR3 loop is CSGAVGANEQFL. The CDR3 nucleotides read TGCAGCGGGGCGGTAGGGGCGAATGAGCAGTTCTTG.

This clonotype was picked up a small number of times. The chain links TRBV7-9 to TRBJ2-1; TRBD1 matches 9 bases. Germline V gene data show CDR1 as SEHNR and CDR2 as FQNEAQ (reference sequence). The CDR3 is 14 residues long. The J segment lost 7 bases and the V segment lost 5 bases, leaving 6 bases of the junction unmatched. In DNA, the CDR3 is TGTGCCAGCAGCCCTCGGGACAGGGTGAATGAGCAGTTCTTC. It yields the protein CASSPRDRVNEQFF.

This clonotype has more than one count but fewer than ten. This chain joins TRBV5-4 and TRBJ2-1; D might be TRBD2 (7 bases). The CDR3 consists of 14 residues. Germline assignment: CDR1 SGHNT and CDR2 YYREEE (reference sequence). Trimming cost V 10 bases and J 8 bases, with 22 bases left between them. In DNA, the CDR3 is TGTGCCGGACGACACCTTCCGGGGGGCGATGAGCAGTTCTTC. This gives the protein CAGRHLPGGDEQFF.

This chain's CDR3 is CASSQQYGKSSYNEQFF. The CDR3 nucleotides read TGCGCCAGCAGCCAACAATACGGCAAAAGCTCCTACAATGAGCAGTTCTTC. The V gene is TRBV4-1, the J gene TRBJ2-1; D gene unclear. In germline, CDR1 is MGHRA, CDR2 YSYEKL. Between the trimmed V and J ends, which lost 2 bases and 0 bases, there was a span of 14 bases. There are 17 residues in the CDR3.

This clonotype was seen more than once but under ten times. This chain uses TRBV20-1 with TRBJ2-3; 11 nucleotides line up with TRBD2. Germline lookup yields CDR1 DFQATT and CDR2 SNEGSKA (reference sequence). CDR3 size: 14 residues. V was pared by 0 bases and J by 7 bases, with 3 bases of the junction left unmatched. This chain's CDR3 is CSARELAGVHTQYF. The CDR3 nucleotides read TGCAGTGCTAGAGAACTAGCGGGAGTACATACGCAGTATTTT.

The CDR3 reads CASSMLWTSSDHTIYF. The CDR3 DNA sequence: TGTGCCAGTAGTATGCTCTGGACCTCTTCCGATCACACCATATATTTT. The chain joins TRBV19 to TRBJ1-3; no clear D gene. Germline CDR1 and CDR2: LNHDA and SQIVND (reference sequence). The CDR3 covers 16 residues. The germline V and J ends were trimmed by 3 bases and 8 bases, with 20 bases remaining between them.

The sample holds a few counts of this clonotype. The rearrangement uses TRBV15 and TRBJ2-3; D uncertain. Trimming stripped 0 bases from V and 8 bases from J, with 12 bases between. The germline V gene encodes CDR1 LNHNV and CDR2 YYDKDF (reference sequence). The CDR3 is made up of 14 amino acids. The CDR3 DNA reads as TGTGCCACCAGCAGAGAAGGCGGCCAAACTACGCAGTATTTT. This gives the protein CATSREGGQTTQYF.

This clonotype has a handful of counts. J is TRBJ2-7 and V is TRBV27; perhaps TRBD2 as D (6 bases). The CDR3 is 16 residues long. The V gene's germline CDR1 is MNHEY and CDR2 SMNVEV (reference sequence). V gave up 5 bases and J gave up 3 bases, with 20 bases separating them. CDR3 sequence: CASSPSSGEVSYEQYF. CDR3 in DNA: TGTGCCAGCAGTCCCTCTTCGGGGGAGGTGAGCTACGAGCAGTACTTC.

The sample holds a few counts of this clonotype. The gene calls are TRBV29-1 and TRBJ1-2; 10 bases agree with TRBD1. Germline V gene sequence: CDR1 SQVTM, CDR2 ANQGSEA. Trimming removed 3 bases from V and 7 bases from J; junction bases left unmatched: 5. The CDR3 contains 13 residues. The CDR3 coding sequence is TGCAGCGTTGAGGGGACAGGGGATTTTGGCTACACCTTC. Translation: CSVEGTGDFGYTF.

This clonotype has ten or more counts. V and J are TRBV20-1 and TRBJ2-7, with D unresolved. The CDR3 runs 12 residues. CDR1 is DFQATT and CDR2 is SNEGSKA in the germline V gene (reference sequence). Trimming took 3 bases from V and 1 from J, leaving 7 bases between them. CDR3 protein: CSASGGSYEQYF. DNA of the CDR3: TGCAGTGCTAGCGGTGGGTCCTACGAGCAGTACTTC.

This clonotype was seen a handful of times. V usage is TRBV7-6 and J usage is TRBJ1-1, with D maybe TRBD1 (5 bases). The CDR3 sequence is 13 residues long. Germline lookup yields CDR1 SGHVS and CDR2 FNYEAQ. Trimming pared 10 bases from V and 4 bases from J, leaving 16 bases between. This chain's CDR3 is CAIMSAGTTEAFF. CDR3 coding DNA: TGTGCCATAATGTCGGCAGGGACCACTGAAGCTTTCTTT.

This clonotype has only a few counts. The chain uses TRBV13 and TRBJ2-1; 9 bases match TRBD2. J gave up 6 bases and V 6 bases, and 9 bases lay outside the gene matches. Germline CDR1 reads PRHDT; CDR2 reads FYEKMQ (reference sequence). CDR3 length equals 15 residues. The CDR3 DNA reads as TGTGCCAGCAGTTCGGTAGCGGGAGCCCCCAATGAGCAGTTCTTC. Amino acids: CASSSVAGAPNEQFF. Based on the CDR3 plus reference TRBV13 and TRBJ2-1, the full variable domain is AAGVIQSPRHLIKEKRETATLKCYPIPRHDTVYWYQQGPGQDPQFLISFYEKMQSDKGSIPDRFSAQQFSDYHSELNMSSLELGDSALYFCASSSVAGAPNEQFFGPGTRLTVL.

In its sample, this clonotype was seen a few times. The CDR3 DNA reads as TGTGCCAGCAGCTTAGAACAGTCTCACCCTTACAATGAGCAGTTCTTC. Translated: CASSLEQSHPYNEQFF. This sequence joins TRBV7-9 and TRBJ2-1; no reliable D call. The germline V gene has CDR1 SEHNR and CDR2 FQNEAQ (reference sequence). Trimming stripped 1 base from V and 4 bases from J, with 14 bases between. The CDR3 length is 16 residues.

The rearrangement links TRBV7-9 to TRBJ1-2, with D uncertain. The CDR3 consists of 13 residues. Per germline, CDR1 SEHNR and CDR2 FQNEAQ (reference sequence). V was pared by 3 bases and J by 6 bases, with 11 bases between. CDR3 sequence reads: CASSFGPSDGYTF. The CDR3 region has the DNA TGTGCCAGCAGCTTCGGACCCTCCGATGGCTACACCTTC.

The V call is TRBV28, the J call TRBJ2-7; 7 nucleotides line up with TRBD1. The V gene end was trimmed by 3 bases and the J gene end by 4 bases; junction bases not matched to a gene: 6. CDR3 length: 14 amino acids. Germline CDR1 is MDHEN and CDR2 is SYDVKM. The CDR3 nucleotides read TGTGCCAGCAGTTTGGTGACAGGGACATACGAGCAGTACTTC. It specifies CASSLVTGTYEQYF.

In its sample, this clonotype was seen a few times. In DNA, the CDR3 is TGTGCCAGCAGCGTGGGGGGGCGGGGCGGCTACGAGCAGTACTTC. This encodes CASSVGGRGGYEQYF. The chain carries TRBV9 and TRBJ2-7, with D possibly TRBD2 on 7 matching bases. The CDR3 runs to 15 residues. Germline V gives CDR1 SGDLS, CDR2 YYNGEE. V was shortened by 2 bases and J by 3 bases, with 15 bases between the two germline ends.

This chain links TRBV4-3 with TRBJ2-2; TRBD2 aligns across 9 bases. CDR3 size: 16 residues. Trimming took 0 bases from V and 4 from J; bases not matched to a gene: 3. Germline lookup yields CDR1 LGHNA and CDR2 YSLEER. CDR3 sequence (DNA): TGCGCCAGCAGCCAAGATGGCGGGAGGGGCACCGGGGAGCTGTTTTTT. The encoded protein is CASSQDGGRGTGELFF.

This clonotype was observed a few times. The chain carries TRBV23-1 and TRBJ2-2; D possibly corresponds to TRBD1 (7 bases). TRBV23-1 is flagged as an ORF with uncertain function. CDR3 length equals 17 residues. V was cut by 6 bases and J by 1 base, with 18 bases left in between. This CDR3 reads CASRKPGGQLNTGELFF. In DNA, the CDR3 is TGCGCCAGCAGAAAACCCGGGGGACAGTTGAACACCGGGGAGCTGTTTTTT.

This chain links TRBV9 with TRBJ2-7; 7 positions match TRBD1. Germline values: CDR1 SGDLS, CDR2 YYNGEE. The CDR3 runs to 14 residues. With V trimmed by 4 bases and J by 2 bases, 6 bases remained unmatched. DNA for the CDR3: TGTGCCAGCAGCTTTACGGGACAGACCTACGAGCAGTACTTC. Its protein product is CASSFTGQTYEQYF.

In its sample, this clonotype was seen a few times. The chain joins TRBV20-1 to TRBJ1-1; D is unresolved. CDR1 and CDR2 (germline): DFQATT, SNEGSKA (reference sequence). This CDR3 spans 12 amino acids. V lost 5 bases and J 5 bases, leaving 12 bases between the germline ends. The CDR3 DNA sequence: TGCAGTGCTCCTCGACTTGGGACTGAAGCTTTCTTT. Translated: CSAPRLGTEAFF.

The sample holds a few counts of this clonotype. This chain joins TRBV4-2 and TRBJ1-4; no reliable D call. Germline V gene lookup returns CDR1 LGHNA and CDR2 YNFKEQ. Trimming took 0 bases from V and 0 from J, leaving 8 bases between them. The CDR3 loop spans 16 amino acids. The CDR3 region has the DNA TGTGCCAGCAGCCAAGATTTTTTGACAACTAATGAAAAACTGTTTTTT. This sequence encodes CASSQDFLTTNEKLFF.

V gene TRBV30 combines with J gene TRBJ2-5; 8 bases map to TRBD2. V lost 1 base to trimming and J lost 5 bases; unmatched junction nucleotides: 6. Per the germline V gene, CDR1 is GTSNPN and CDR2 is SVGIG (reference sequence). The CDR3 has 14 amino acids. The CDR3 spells CAWSDGTRGETQYF. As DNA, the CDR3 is TGTGCCTGGAGTGACGGGACTAGGGGGGAGACCCAGTACTTC.

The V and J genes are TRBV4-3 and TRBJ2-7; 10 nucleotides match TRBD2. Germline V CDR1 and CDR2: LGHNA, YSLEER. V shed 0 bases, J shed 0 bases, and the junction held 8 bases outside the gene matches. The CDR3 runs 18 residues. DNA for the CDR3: TGCGCCAGCAGCCAAGAAAGTAAAGCGGGAGGGCTCTCCTACGAGCAGTACTTC. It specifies CASSQESKAGGLSYEQYF.

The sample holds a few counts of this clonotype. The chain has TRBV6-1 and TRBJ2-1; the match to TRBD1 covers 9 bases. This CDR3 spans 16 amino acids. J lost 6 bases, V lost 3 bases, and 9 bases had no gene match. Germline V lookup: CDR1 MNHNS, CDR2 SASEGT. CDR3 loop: CASSELGGQGTNEQFF. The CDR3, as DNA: TGTGCCAGCAGTGAGCTAGGGGGACAGGGTACCAATGAGCAGTTCTTC.

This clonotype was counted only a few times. DNA of the CDR3: TGCGCCAGCAGCCAAGGGCCGTGGGACACTGAAGCTTTCTTT. Its protein product is CASSQGPWDTEAFF. The chain recombines TRBV4-3 with TRBJ1-1; no clear D. Deletions cut 1 base from V and 3 bases from J, with 9 bases between. The CDR3 totals 14 residues. Germline V CDR1 and CDR2: LGHNA, YSLEER.

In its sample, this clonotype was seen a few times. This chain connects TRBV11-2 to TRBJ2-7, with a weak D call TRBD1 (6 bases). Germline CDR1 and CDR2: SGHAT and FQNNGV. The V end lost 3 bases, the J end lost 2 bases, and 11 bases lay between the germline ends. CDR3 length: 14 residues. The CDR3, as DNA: TGTGCCAGCAGCTTGGTACAGGGACCCTACGAGCAGTACTTC. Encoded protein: CASSLVQGPYEQYF.